This T cell receptor (beta chain) stems from a study of T cells in Graves' hyperthyroidism and ophthalmopathy. The ends were cut back, 5 bases at V and 3 bases at J, with 13 bases in the middle. The CDR3 covers 14 residues. In germline, CDR1 is SNHLY, CDR2 FYNNEI. Graves' hyperthyroidism is called stable when ophthalmopathy does not progress within 18 months. Lactation, pregnancy, other autoimmune disease or uncontrolled infection excluded patients. Diagnoses used clinical symptoms, serum thyroxine and TRAb, thyroid ultrasound and orbital computed tomography. RNA transcripts gave rise to amplified TCR beta CDR3 regions. Using the HTBI primer set, a first-round RT-PCR was run on the TCR CDR3. TCRdb processed the multiplex PCR reads anew with MiXCR; each CDR3 protein has one entry. The sample lists a few hundred thousand distinct CDR3 sequences; around 46% were seen once.

The sample consisted of peripheral blood or thyroid tissue (not recorded which). This TCR derives from a woman aged 18-30 years with Graves' hyperthyroidism. V is TRBV2 and J is TRBJ1-1; D is uncertain. DNA for the CDR3: TGTGCCAGCAGTAGGCAACATGTGGACACTGAAGCTTTCTTT. Amino acids: CASSRQHVDTEAFF.